Listed below are T cell receptor beta chains from one sample, sequenced in a study of control samples from healthy donors and cancer patients. Profiled with immunoSEQ multiplex PCR; TCRdb holds only in-frame clones, not every one. This sample carries 200,000 to 250,000 clones, around 94% of them seen once, and the ten largest clones take approximately 1.5%. The material sequenced was blood. These receptors were obtained from a man in his forties or fifties in good health. The CDR3 runs from the conserved cysteine through the conserved F or W. D genes are given only for firm matches. The size entry is marked missing in some rows and otherwise reads once, few, many or a size class.

>.|TRBJ2-3|TRBD2|TRBV5-8
CASSLVAGGPFSTDTQYF
TGTGCCAGCAGCTTGGTTGCGGGGGGGCCTTTTAGCACAGATACGCAGTATTTT
>.|TRBJ1-5|TRBD1|TRBV5-1
CASSLDTGGNQPQHF
TGCGCCAGCAGCTTGGACACAGGGGGAAATCAGCCCCAGCATTTT
>.|TRBJ1-2|TRBD1|TRBV7-2
CASSQGQVTYGYTF
TGTGCCAGCAGCCAAGGACAGGTCACCTATGGCTACACCTTC
>once|TRBJ1-2|TRBD1|TRBV28
CAIEPGGGGYTF
TGTGCCATCGAGCCAGGGGGTGGTGGCTACACCTTC
>.|TRBJ2-1|TRBD2|TRBV5-6
CASRQAGGLEEQFF
TGTGCCAGCAGGCAAGCGGGGGGGCTAGAAGAGCAGTTCTTC
>.|TRBJ2-1|TRBD1|TRBV15
CATTAGQGGEQFF
TGTGCCACCACCGCGGGACAGGGGGGCGAGCAGTTCTTC
>.|TRBJ2-1|TRBD1|TRBV7-2
CASSLARTGDNEQFF
TGTGCCAGCAGCTTAGCCCGGACAGGGGACAATGAGCAGTTCTTC
>.|TRBJ1-5|TRBD1|TRBV6-2/TRBV6-3
CASSRQGFQPQHF
TGTGCCAGCAGTCGACAGGGATTTCAGCCCCAGCATTTT
>.|TRBJ2-7|.|TRBV7-6
CASSLLGKSGSYEQYF
TGTGCCAGCAGCTTATTGGGCAAAAGCGGGTCCTACGAGCAGTACTTC
>.|TRBJ1-2|.|TRBV5-6
CASSLVQANYGYTF
TGTGCCAGCAGCTTGGTCCAAGCTAACTATGGCTACACCTTC
>.|TRBJ2-5|.|TRBV27
CASSPNQETQYF
TGTGCCAGCAGTCCGAATCAAGAGACCCAGTACTTC
>.|TRBJ2-7|.|TRBV7-2
CASSRGRGESSYEQYF
TGTGCCAGCAGCCGCGGTAGAGGGGAGAGCTCCTACGAGCAGTACTTC